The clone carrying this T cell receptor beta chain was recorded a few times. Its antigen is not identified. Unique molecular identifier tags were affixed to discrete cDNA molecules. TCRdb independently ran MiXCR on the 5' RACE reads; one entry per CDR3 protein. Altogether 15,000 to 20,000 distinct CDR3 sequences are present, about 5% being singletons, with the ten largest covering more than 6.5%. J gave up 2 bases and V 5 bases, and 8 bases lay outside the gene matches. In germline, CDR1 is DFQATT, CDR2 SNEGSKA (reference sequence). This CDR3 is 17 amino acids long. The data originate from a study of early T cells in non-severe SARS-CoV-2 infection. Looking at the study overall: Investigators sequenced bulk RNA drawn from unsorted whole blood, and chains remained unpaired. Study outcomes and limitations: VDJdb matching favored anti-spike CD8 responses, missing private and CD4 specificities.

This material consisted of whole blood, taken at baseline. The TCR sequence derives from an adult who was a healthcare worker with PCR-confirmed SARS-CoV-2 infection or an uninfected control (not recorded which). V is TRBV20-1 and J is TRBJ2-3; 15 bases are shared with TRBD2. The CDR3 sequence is CSALPGLAGGLTDTQYF. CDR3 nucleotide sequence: TGCAGTGCTTTACCGGGACTAGCGGGGGGCCTCACAGATACGCAGTATTTT.